This TCR beta chain was obtained from a study of shared clonotypes between healthy human individuals. On the study more broadly: The people who gave samples were two women and a few men aged 18 to 49. CD8 memory received one plate per donor, CD8 naive two, CD4 memory three and CD4 naive three.

This clone was found once. Clones were sequenced by immunoSEQ multiplex PCR, and TCRdb holds only the in-frame ones, with some missing. The sample has roughly 1,800,000 clones, about 94% seen once; the top ten hold 1.2%. The naive CD8 population came from CD45RO-negative cells selected for CCR7, without terminally differentiated effector memory CD45RA+ cells. CDR3 length: 16 amino acids. Germline CDR1 reads MNHEY; CDR2 reads SMNVEV (reference sequence). V was trimmed by 3 bases and J by 0 bases, leaving 15 bases between them. Sequenced input: naive CD8+ T cells sorted from blood. This sequence joins TRBV27 and TRBJ2-7; D possibly matches TRBD1 or TRBD2 (5 bases each). This clonotype was sampled from a man between 18 and 35 years old in good health. The CDR3 DNA follows: TGTGCCAGCAGTTTGGGGGTGGGGGTCAGCTCCTACGAGCAGTACTTC. Translating gives CASSLGVGVSSYEQYF.